This TCR beta chain originates from a study of blood T cell repertoires in COVID-19. Study as a whole: Researchers got acute and convalescent COVID-19 samples from the United States, Italy and Spain. T cells, B-cell-depleted T cells, or PBMCs provided the cDNA or gDNA that served as material.

This CDR3 is 15 amino acids long. Trimming took off 5 bases at V and 0 bases at J, with 10 bases between the two ends. The germline V gene has CDR1 MNHEY and CDR2 SVGAGI. Under the authors' procedure: For nucleated cells, counts were estimated from reference gene primer amplification. Sequenced by immunoSEQ multiplex PCR; TCRdb stores in-frame clones only, minus some. V, J and clone size reflect that table, while D and trimming were determined from the DNA. The sample has just under 350,000 clones; more than 75% are singletons. This chain joins TRBV6-5 and TRBJ1-4, with a tentative D call TRBD1 (5 bases). This clonotype was obtained from a woman in her late teens or twenties who had recovered from COVID-19. Sequenced: peripheral blood. The CDR3 spells CASSLTGATNEKLFF. In DNA, the CDR3 is TGTGCCAGCAGTCTAACAGGCGCAACTAATGAAAAACTGTTTTTT.